This TCR beta chain was found in a study of T cell responses to AZD1222 COVID-19 vaccine. Study observations and caveats: Spike-specific TCR depth and breadth grew after two AZD1222 doses. Recipients of AZD1222 seropositive at baseline numbered only 5 or 6. At 160-218 and 743-854, vaccine-associated CD4 TCRs were dominant, and they spanned spike. Donors were largely white British and mainly female; clonal diversity was possibly underestimated.

TCRdb's copy holds only in-frame clones and misses some; the assay was immunoSEQ multiplex PCR. This sample lists around 140,000 clones; its ten largest clones have under 2.5%. The CDR3 has 14 amino acids. Germline CDR1 MNHEY, CDR2 SVGAGI. Trimming stripped 6 bases from V and 6 bases from J, with 17 bases between. A word on this clone: Its antigen is not identified.

This chain connects TRBV6-5 to TRBJ1-2; no clear D. The sample was peripheral blood. This clonotype originated in an adult in good health. The CDR3 loop reads CASSDRWAVDGYTF. CDR3 bases: TGTGCCAGCAGCGACCGGTGGGCAGTGGATGGCTACACCTTC.